One TCR beta chain is described in this entry. Germline V lookup: CDR1 SQVTM, CDR2 ANQGSEA. This CDR3 contains 13 residues. V dropped 6 bases and J dropped 0 bases, with 10 bases sitting between them. TCRdb keeps only in-frame clones here, not all; method: immunoSEQ multiplex PCR. Of approximately 31,000 clones listed, just over 90% are singletons. The sample is drawn from a study of T cell changes during pregnancy in multiple sclerosis. The TCR was taken from a female donor with multiple sclerosis, enrolled in a pregnancy study. The V gene is TRBV29-1, the J gene TRBJ2-3, with a tentative D call TRBD2 (5 bases). The sample was CD4+ T cells from peripheral blood mononuclear cells, taken in the second trimester of pregnancy. CDR3 sequence reads: CSVGRGSTDTQYF. The CDR3 coding sequence is TGCAGCGTCGGCCGGGGTAGCACAGATACGCAGTATTTT.